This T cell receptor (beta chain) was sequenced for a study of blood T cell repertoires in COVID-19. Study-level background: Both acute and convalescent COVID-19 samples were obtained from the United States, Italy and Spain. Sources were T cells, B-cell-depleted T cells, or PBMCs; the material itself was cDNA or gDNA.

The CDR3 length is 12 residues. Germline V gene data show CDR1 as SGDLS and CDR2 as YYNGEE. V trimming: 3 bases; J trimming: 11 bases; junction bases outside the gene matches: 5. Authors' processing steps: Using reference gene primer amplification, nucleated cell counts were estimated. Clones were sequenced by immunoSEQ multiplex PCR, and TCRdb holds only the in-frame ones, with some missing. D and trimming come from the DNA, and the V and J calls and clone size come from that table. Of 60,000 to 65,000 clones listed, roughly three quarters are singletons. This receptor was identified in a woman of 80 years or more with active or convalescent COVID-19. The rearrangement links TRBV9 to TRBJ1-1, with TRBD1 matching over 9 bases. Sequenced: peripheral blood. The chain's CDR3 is CASSAQGAPAFF. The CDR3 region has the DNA TGTGCCAGCAGCGCACAGGGGGCGCCCGCTTTCTTT.